This T cell receptor (beta chain) was recovered during a study of blood T cell repertoires in COVID-19. Study context: Samples taken during acute and convalescent COVID-19 were collected in the United States, Italy and Spain. From T cells, B-cell-depleted T cells, or PBMCs came the material, which was cDNA or gDNA.

This CDR3 comprises 15 residues. Germline-derived CDR1 and CDR2 are SEHNR and FQNEAQ (reference sequence). Trimming took 5 bases from V and 4 from J; bases not matched to a gene: 7. In the original analysis: Amplification of reference gene primers provided the estimated nucleated cell counts. Generated by immunoSEQ multiplex PCR, the TCRdb table keeps only in-frame clones and is missing some. V and J calls plus clone size are reproduced from that table; the DNA served to infer D and trimming. The sample records around 60,000 clones, approximately 77% being singletons. V is TRBV7-9 and J is TRBJ1-3; TRBD1 aligns across 8 bases. This receptor was identified in a human donor in a cohort sampled during active COVID-19. What was sequenced was peripheral blood. The CDR3 region is CASSPAGGSGNTIYF. In DNA, the CDR3 is TGTGCCAGCAGCCCGGCAGGGGGCTCGGGAAACACCATATATTTT.